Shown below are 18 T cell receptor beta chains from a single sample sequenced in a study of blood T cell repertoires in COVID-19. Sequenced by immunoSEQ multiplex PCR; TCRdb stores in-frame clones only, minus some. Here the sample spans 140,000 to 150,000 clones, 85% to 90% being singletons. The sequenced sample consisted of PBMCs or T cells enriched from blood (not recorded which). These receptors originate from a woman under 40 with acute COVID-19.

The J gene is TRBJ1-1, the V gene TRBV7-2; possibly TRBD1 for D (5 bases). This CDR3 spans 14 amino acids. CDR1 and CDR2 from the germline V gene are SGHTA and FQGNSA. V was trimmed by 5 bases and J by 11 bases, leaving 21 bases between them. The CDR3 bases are TGTGCCAGCAGCGCCCCAGGGAGGGGTGATGGGGCTTTCTTT. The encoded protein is CASSAPGRGDGAFF.

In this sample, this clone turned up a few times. This chain's CDR3 is CASSEAQGQAGFDEQYF. CDR3 in DNA: TGTGCCAGCAGTGAAGCGCAAGGACAGGCGGGCTTCGACGAGCAGTACTTC. The gene calls are TRBV6-1 and TRBJ2-7, with TRBD1 matching over 7 bases. The CDR3 sequence is 17 residues long. V dropped 0 bases and J dropped 5; count of bases not matched to a gene: 13. Looked up from germline, CDR1 is MNHNS and CDR2 is SASEGT.

The CDR3 nucleotides are TGTGCCAGCAGTTTAGCCAGGGGAGTCACTGAAGCTTTCTTT. Translation: CASSLARGVTEAFF. The rearrangement links TRBV27 to TRBJ1-1, with D possibly TRBD1 on 6 matching bases. V lost 2 bases and J 4 bases, leaving 11 bases between the germline ends. The CDR3 covers 14 residues. Germline V gene data show CDR1 as MNHEY and CDR2 as SMNVEV (reference sequence).

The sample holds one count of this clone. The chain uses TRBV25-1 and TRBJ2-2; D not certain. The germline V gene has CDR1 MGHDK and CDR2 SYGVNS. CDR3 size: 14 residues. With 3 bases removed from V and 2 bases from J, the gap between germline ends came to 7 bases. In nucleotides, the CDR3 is TGTGCCAGCAGTGACCCAGGCAACACCGGGGAGCTGTTTTTT. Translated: CASSDPGNTGELFF.

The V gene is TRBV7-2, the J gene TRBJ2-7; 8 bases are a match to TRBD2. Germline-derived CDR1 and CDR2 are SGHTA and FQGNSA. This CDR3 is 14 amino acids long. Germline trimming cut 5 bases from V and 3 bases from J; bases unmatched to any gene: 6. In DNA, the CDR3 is TGTGCCAGCAGCCTCGGGAGGGCCGACTACGAGCAGTACTTC. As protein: CASSLGRADYEQYF.

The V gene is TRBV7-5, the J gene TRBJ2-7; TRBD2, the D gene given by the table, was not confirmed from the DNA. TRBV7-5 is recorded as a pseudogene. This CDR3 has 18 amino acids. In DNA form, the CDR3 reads TGTGCCAGAAGCTTATTGGGGGGCGGGAGTTCCACCTCCTACGAGCAGTACTTC. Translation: CARSLLGGGSSTSYEQYF.

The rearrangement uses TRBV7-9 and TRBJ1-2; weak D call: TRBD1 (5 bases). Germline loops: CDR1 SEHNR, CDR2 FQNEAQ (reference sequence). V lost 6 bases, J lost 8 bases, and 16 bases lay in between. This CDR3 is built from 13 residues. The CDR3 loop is CASRKDASGGYTF. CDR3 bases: TGTGCCAGCAGAAAGGACGCCTCAGGGGGCTACACCTTC.

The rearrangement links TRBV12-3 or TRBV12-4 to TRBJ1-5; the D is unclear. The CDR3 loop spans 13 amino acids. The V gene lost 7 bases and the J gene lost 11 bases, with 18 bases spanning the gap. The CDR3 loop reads CASTPAGQRAQHF. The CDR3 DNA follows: TGTGCCAGCACTCCGGCAGGCCAGAGGGCCCAGCATTTT.

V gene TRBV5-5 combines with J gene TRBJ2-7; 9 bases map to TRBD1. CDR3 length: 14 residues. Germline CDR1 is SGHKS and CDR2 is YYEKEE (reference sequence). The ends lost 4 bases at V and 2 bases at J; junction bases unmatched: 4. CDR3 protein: CASSIGQGPYEQYF. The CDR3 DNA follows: TGTGCCAGCAGCATCGGACAGGGGCCCTACGAGCAGTACTTC.

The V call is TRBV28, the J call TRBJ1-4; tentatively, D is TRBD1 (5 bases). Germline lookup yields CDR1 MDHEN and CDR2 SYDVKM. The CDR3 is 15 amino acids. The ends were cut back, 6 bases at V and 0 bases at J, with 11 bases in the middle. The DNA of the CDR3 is TGTGCCAGCAGCCTGACAGCCGCAACTAATGAAAAACTGTTTTTT. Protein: CASSLTAATNEKLFF.

The CDR3 loop reads CASSSGRHSGSNQPQHF. The CDR3 bases are TGTGCCAGCAGTTCCGGGCGTCACTCGGGGAGCAATCAGCCCCAGCATTTT. The chain links TRBV6-2 or TRBV6-3 to TRBJ1-5; D not resolved. Per the germline V gene, CDR1 is MNHEY and CDR2 is SVGEGT. Trimming left V 4 bases short and J 1 base short, with 17 bases between. The CDR3 consists of 17 residues.

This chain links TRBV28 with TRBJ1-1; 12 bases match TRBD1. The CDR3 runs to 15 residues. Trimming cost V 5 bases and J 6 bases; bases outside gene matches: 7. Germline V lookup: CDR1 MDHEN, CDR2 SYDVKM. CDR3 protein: CASSVPGQGAPEAFF. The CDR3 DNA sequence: TGTGCCAGCAGTGTCCCGGGACAGGGGGCTCCTGAAGCTTTCTTT.

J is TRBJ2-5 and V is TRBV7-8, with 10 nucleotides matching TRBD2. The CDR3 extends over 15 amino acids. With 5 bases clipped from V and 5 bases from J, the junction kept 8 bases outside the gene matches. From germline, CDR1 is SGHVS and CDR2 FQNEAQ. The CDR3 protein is CASSQKREGRETQYF. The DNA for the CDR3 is TGTGCCAGCAGCCAAAAGCGGGAGGGCCGGGAGACCCAGTACTTC.

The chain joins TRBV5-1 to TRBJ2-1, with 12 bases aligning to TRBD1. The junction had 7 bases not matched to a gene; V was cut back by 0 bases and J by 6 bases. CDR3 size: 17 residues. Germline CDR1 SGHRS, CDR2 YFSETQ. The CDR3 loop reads CASSLAPGTGGFNEQFF. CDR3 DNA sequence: TGCGCCAGCAGCTTGGCCCCCGGGACAGGGGGCTTCAATGAGCAGTTCTTC.

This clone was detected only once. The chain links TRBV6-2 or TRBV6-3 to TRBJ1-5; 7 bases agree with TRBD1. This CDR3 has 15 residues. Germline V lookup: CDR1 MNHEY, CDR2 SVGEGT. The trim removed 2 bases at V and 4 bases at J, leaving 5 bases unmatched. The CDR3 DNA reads TGTGCCAGCAGTTACCAAGCACAGGGGAATCAGCCCCAGCATTTT. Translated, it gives CASSYQAQGNQPQHF.

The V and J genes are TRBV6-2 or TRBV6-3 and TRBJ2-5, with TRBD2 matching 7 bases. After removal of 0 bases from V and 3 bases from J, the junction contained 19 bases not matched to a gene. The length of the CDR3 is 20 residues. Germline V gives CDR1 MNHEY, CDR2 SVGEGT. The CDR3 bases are TGTGCCAGCAGTTACTCCACAGCCGGGACGGAGACTAGCAGAAAAGAGACCCAGTACTTC. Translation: CASSYSTAGTETSRKETQYF.

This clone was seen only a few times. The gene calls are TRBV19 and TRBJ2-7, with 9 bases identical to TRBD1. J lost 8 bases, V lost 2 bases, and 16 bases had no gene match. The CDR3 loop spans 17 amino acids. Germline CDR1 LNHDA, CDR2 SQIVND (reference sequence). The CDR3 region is CASSIQPGQGRPTKQYF. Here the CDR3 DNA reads TGTGCCAGTAGTATACAACCGGGACAGGGCCGCCCTACGAAGCAGTACTTC.

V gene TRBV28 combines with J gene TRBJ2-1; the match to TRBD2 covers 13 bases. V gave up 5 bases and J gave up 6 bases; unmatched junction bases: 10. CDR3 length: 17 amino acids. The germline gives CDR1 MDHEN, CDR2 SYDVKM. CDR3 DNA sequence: TGTGCCAGCAGTCCCCCCCGACTAGCGGGAGGTCTCAATGAGCAGTTCTTC. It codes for CASSPPRLAGGLNEQFF.